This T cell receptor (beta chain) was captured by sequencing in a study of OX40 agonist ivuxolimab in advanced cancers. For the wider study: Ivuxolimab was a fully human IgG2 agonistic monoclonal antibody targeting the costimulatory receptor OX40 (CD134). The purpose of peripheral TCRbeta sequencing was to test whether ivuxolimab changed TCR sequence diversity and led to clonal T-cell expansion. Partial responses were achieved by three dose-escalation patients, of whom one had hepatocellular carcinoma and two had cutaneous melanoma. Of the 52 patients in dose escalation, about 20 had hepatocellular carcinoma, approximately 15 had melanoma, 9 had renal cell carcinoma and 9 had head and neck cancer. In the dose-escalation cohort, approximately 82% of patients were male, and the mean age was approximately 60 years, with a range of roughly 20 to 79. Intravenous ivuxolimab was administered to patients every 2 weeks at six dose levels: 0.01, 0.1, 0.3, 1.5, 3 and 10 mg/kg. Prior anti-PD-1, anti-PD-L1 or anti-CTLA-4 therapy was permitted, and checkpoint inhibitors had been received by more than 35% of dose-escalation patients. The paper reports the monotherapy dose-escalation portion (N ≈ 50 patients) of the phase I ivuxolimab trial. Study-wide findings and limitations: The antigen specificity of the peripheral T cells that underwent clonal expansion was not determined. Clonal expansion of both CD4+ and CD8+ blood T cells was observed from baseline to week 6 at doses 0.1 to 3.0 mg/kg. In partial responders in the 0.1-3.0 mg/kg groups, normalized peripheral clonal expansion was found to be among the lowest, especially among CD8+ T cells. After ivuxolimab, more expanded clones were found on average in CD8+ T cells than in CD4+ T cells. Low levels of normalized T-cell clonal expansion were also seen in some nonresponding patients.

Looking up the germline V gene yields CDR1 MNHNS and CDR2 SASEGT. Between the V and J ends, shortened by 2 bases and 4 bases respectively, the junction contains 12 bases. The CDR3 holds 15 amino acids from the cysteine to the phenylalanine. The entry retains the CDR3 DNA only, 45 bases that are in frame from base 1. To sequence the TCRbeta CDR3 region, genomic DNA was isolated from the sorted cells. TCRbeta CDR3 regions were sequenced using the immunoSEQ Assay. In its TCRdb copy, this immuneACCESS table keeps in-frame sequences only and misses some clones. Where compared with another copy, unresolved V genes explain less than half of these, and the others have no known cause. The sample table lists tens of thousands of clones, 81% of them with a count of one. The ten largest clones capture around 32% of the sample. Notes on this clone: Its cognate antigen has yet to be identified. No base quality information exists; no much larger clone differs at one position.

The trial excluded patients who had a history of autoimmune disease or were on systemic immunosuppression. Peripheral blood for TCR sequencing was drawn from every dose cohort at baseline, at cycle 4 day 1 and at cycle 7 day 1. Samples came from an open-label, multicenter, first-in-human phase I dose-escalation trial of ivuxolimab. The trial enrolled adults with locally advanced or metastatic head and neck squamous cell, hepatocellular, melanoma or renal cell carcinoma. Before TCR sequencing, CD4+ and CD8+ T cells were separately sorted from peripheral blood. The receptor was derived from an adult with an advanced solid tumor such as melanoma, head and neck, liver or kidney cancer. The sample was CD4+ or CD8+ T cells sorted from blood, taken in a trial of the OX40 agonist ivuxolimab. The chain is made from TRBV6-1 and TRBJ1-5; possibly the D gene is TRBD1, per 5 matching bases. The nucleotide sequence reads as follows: TGTGCCAGCAGTGAACTAGGTGGGGCGAATCAGCCCCAGCATTTT. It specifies CASSELGGANQPQHF.